The following is a T cell receptor (beta chain) sequence with its context. Antigen unknown. Collection occurred without any documented infections or immune events in donors. Profiling relied on immunoSEQ multiplex PCR, and the TCRdb table lists in-frame clones only, not all of them. The repertoire holds about 90,000 clones, with 70% to 90% as singletons. This sample was taken from a study of identifying expanded T cells in peripheral blood. General study findings and limits: Variance in clone template counts between roughly two-week samples significantly increased with total template count across all healthy donors.

The clonotype originates from a person between 18 and 75 years old in good health. The sample consisted of blood.

The CDR3 DNA follows: TGCGCCAGCAGCCAGGCCACAGGGGGGTCCTACAATGAGCAGTTCTTC. Its translation is CASSQATGGSYNEQFF. V is TRBV4-3 and J is TRBJ2-1; the match to TRBD1 covers 8 bases. The CDR3 runs to 16 residues. Germline CDR1 and CDR2: LGHNA and YSLEER. The V and J ends lost 3 bases and 1 base, in that order; junction bases with no gene match: 5.